What follows describes a single T cell receptor beta chain. The data belong to a study of blood T cell repertoires in COVID-19. Looking at the study overall: Samples taken during acute and convalescent COVID-19 were collected in the United States, Italy and Spain.

This CDR3 region has 13 residues. CDR1 is SGHRS and CDR2 is YFSETQ in the germline V gene. V was trimmed by 4 bases and J by 1 base, leaving 8 bases between them. Profiled with immunoSEQ multiplex PCR; TCRdb holds only in-frame clones, not every one. The sample includes about 320,000 clones, 85% to 90% seen only once; the top ten take over 9.5%. Self-reported history from a screening survey and questionnaire set each donor's cohort. The sample consisted of PBMCs or T cells enriched from blood (not recorded which). This sequence joins TRBV5-1 and TRBJ1-1, with D tentatively TRBD1 (5 bases). The source of this sequence is a woman aged 18-35 years who had recovered from COVID-19. Here the CDR3 reads CASSPQENTEAFF. CDR3 nucleotide sequence: TGCGCCAGCAGCCCACAGGAGAACACTGAAGCTTTCTTT.